The clone carrying this T cell receptor beta chain was detected once. Antigen specificity is unknown. This entry comes from a study of OX40 agonist ivuxolimab in advanced cancers. Method: immunoSEQ multiplex PCR; TCRdb's copy keeps in-frame clones and lacks some. Here the sample spans over 85,000 clones, roughly 89% being singletons. Per the germline V gene, CDR1 is LNHDA and CDR2 is SQIVND (reference sequence). Deletions cut 3 bases from V and 1 base from J, with 10 bases between. The CDR3 has 14 amino acids. Study-wide findings and caveats: Among the least clonally expanded were partial responders at 0.1-3.0 mg/kg. At doses 0.1 to 3.0 mg/kg, CD4+ and CD8+ clones expanded.

The source of this sequence is an adult with an advanced solid tumor such as melanoma, head and neck, liver or kidney cancer. This specimen was CD4+ or CD8+ T cells sorted from blood, taken in a trial of the OX40 agonist ivuxolimab. The V call is TRBV19, the J call TRBJ2-7, with D tentatively TRBD2 (5 bases). CDR3 sequence (DNA): TGTGCCAGTAGTATGAGGGCAGAATCCTACGAGCAGTACTTC. This codes for CASSMRAESYEQYF.